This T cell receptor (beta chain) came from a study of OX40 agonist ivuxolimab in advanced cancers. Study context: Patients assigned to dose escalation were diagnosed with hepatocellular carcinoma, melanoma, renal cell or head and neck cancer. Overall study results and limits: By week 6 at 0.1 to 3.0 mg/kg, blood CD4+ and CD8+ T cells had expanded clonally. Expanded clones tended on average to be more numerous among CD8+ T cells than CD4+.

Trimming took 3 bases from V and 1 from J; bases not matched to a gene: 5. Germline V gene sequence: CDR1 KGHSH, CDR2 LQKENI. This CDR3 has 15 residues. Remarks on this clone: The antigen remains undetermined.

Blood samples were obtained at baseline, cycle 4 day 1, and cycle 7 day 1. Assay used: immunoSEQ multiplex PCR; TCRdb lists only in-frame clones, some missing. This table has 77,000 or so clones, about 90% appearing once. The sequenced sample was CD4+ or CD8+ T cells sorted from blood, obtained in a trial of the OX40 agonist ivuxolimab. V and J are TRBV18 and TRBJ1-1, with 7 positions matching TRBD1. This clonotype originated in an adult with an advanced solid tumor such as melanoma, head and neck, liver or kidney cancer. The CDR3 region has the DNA TGTGCCAGCTCACCCGCGGGGACAGAGAACACTGAAGCTTTCTTT. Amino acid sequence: CASSPAGTENTEAFF.